The rows below give T cell receptor beta chains drawn from one sample of a study of human T cells and chemical hapten exposure. MiXCR was run by TCRdb on the RACE reads, yielding one entry per CDR3 protein. The sample includes tens of thousands of distinct CDR3 sequences, about 10% of them seen just once. Source: whole blood, taken in connection with sensitization to the hapten diphenylcyclopropenone (DPC). These receptor sequences come from a woman between 45 and 60 years old with alopecia areata. Some clones in this sample may be carry-over from other donors' samples. The CDR3 runs from the conserved cysteine through the conserved F or W. The D gene is left open where the match is weak. Clone size is not always given. Where it is, it says once, few, many or a class for expanded clones.

TRBJ2-7	NA	TRBV9	many	14	CASAPGNLEAEQYF	TGTGCCAGCGCTCCTGGTAATCTCGAAGCCGAGCAGTACTTC
TRBJ2-5	NA	TRBV18	many	14	CASSPPGPPKTQYF	TGTGCCAGCTCACCCCCAGGACCCCCGAAAACCCAGTACTTC
TRBJ2-3	TRBD1	TRBV2	NA	15	CASRITGTGIDTQYF	TGTGCCAGCAGAATCACCGGGACAGGGATAGATACGCAGTATTTT
TRBJ2-1	TRBD2	TRBV11-2	many	13	CASSLAGGNEQFF	TGTGCCAGCAGCTTAGCGGGGGGCAATGAGCAGTTCTTC
TRBJ2-2	NA	TRBV6-2/TRBV6-3	many	17	CASSYSPRSPNTGELFF	TGTGCCAGCAGTTATTCGCCGCGGAGTCCTAACACCGGGGAGCTGTTTTTT
TRBJ2-3	NA	TRBV5-1	NA	18	CASSLTPGPLGGTDTQYF	TGCGCCAGCAGCTTGACTCCCGGCCCCCTAGGGGGCACAGATACGCAGTATTTT
TRBJ2-7	TRBD2	TRBV9	many	14	CASSVTSGSDEQYF	TGTGCCAGCAGCGTGACTAGCGGGAGTGATGAGCAGTACTTC
TRBJ2-2	NA	TRBV7-8	NA	16	CASSLLAYPNTGELFF	TGTGCCAGCAGCTTACTGGCCTACCCGAACACCGGGGAGCTGTTTTTT
TRBJ2-3	TRBD2	TRBV5-4	few	16	CASSIGLAGLTDTQYF	TGTGCCAGCAGCATTGGACTAGCGGGACTCACAGATACGCAGTATTTT
TRBJ1-2	NA	TRBV7-9	many	14	CASSTQGKLDGYTF	TGTGCCAGCAGCACTCAGGGGAAGTTGGATGGCTACACCTTC
TRBJ2-7	NA	TRBV11-2	many	11	CASSLQYEQYF	TGTGCCAGCAGCTTACAATACGAGCAGTACTTC
TRBJ1-6	NA	TRBV10-2	NA	9	CASGSPLHF	TGCGCCAGTGGTTCACCCCTCCACTTT
TRBJ2-2	NA	TRBV6-5	few	15	CASSLRGVNTGELFF	TGTGCCAGCAGTTTGAGAGGGGTGAACACCGGGGAGCTGTTTTTT
TRBJ2-5	NA	TRBV7-6	many	18	CASSSTGPARAYQETQYF	TGTGCCAGCAGCTCAACCGGGCCGGCCAGGGCCTACCAAGAGACCCAGTACTTC
TRBJ2-1	TRBD2	TRBV5-1	many	16	CASSLMRAGMGNEQFF	TGCGCCAGCAGCTTGATGCGAGCGGGGATGGGGAATGAGCAGTTCTTC
TRBJ1-5	NA	TRBV6-2/TRBV6-3	many	15	CASTKKGPRNQPQHF	TGTGCCAGCACCAAGAAGGGGCCACGGAATCAGCCCCAGCATTTT
TRBJ1-1	NA	TRBV7-9	NA	15	CASSPSVSTNTEAFF	TGTGCCAGCAGCCCGTCAGTGAGCACCAACACTGAAGCTTTCTTT
TRBJ1-5	NA	TRBV10-3	few	15	CAISESLGVSQPQHF	TGTGCCATCAGTGAGTCGTTAGGCGTGAGTCAGCCCCAGCATTTT
TRBJ1-5	NA	TRBV28	few	16	CASTTQPGRNFRPQHF	TGTGCCAGCACCACCCAGCCGGGGAGAAATTTTCGGCCCCAGCATTTT
TRBJ1-2	NA	TRBV4-3	medium-sized	14	CASSQASGVGGYTF	TGCGCCAGCAGCCAAGCATCAGGAGTTGGCGGCTACACCTTC
TRBJ2-1	NA	TRBV28	few	13	CASSLGHPKEQFF	TGTGCCAGCAGTTTGGGTCACCCCAAGGAGCAGTTCTTC
TRBJ2-3	NA	TRBV6-2/TRBV6-3	NA	15	CASRLGGTPTDTQYF	TGTGCCAGCAGGTTGGGCGGGACTCCCACAGATACGCAGTATTTT
TRBJ1-4	NA	TRBV29-1	many	14	CSVFGGRVSEKLFF	TGCAGCGTTTTTGGGGGGCGAGTTAGCGAAAAACTGTTTTTT
TRBJ2-5	NA	TRBV21-1	few	17	CASSKGLLAPGVKTQYF	TGTGCCAGCAGCAAAGGATTATTGGCGCCCGGGGTGAAGACCCAGTACTTC
TRBJ2-7	NA	TRBV2	NA	11	CASSDFYEQYF	TGTGCCAGCAGTGACTTCTACGAGCAGTACTTC
TRBJ1-1	NA	TRBV30	many	14	CAWSGPGHTNEAFF	TGTGCCTGGAGCGGACCGGGACACACGAATGAAGCTTTCTTT
TRBJ2-7	TRBD2	TRBV7-2	many	12	CASSPPGREQYF	TGTGCCAGCAGCCCCCCCGGGAGGGAGCAGTACTTC
TRBJ1-5	NA	TRBV6-2/TRBV6-3	NA	15	CASSYGTNSNQPQHF	TGTGCCAGCAGTTACGGGACAAATAGCAATCAGCCCCAGCATTTT
TRBJ2-7	NA	TRBV27	few	14	CASSPRASAYEQYF	TGTGCCAGCAGTCCAAGGGCCTCGGCCTACGAGCAGTACTTC
TRBJ2-6	NA	TRBV7-2	many	15	CASSPRKTGANVLTF	TGTGCCAGCAGCCCCCGGAAAACCGGGGCCAACGTCCTGACTTTC
TRBJ2-4	TRBD1	TRBV28	few	15	CASSSTGGGKNIQYF	TGTGCCAGCAGTTCGACAGGGGGAGGCAAAAACATTCAGTACTTC
TRBJ2-1	NA	TRBV12-3/TRBV12-4	many	13	CASSFNQDNEQFF	TGTGCCAGCAGTTTCAACCAGGACAATGAGCAGTTCTTC
TRBJ2-2	NA	TRBV10-3	many	14	CAISESGGNGELFF	TGTGCCATCAGTGAGTCGGGGGGCAACGGGGAGCTGTTTTTT
TRBJ2-7	NA	TRBV6-1	many	13	CASSREGFDEQYF	TGTGCCAGCAGTCGCGAGGGGTTTGACGAGCAGTACTTC
TRBJ1-6	NA	TRBV7-2	NA	16	CASSPNPVYLNSPLHF	TGTGCCAGCAGCCCTAACCCAGTTTACTTAAATTCACCCCTCCACTTT
TRBJ2-2	TRBD1	TRBV11-2	NA	17	CASSLNRGAKNTGELFF	TGTGCCAGCAGCCTCAACAGGGGCGCAAAGAACACCGGGGAGCTGTTTTTT
TRBJ2-2	NA	TRBV13	many	14	CASSQIRDTGELFF	TGTGCCAGCAGCCAGATCAGGGACACCGGGGAGCTGTTTTTT
TRBJ2-3	NA	TRBV14	many	16	CASSPRWGPGADTQYF	TGTGCCAGCAGCCCTCGCTGGGGCCCGGGAGCAGATACGCAGTATTTT
TRBJ1-1	NA	TRBV12-3/TRBV12-4	NA	16	CASSPADGTLNTEAFF	TGTGCCAGCAGCCCTGCGGACGGGACCCTGAACACTGAAGCTTTCTTT
TRBJ2-6	NA	TRBV6-1	NA	17	CASSAGSPGAGANVLTF	TGTGCCAGCAGTGCTGGTTCTCCGGGGGCTGGGGCCAACGTCCTGACTTTC
TRBJ2-7	NA	TRBV12-3/TRBV12-4	NA	15	CASSPGVVVSYEQYF	TGTGCCAGCAGTCCAGGGGTGGTGGTCTCCTACGAGCAGTACTTC
TRBJ1-1	NA	TRBV7-3	NA	15	CASSLSQGENTEAFF	TGTGCCAGCAGCTTAAGTCAGGGCGAGAACACTGAAGCTTTCTTT
TRBJ2-5	NA	TRBV2	NA	16	CASRSLFGGADWAQYF	TGTGCCAGCAGATCCCTCTTTGGGGGGGCCGACTGGGCCCAGTACTTC